Below, 31 T cell receptor beta chains from the same sample are listed, as sequenced in a study of Graves' ophthalmopathy and Graves' hyperthyroidism. Amplification of the TCR beta CDR3 regions used RNA transcripts (as template). Second-round multiplex PCR came after first-round RT-PCR with HTBI primers. Via MiXCR, TCRdb re-called the multiplex PCR reads, giving one row per CDR3 protein. Counted here are more than 1,000,000 distinct CDR3 sequences, about 40% occurring once; the ten biggest clones make up around 10%. Sequences were obtained from peripheral blood or thyroid tissue (not recorded which). These receptors were taken from an adult man with Graves' hyperthyroidism.

The CDR3 DNA reads TGCAGCGGGACAGGGGACGACTATGGCTACACCTTC. Protein product: CSGTGDDYGYTF. The V and J genes are TRBV29-1 and TRBJ1-2; 9 bases align to TRBD1. Trimming took 7 bases from V and 3 from J; bases not matched to a gene: 3. This CDR3 contains 12 residues. Germline V gene lookup returns CDR1 SQVTM and CDR2 ANQGSEA.

This clonotype was found many times. This chain links TRBV29-1 with TRBJ2-5, with D perhaps TRBD1 (6 bases). Germline V lookup: CDR1 SQVTM, CDR2 ANQGSEA. The CDR3 length is 13 residues. Between the trimmed V and J ends, which lost 7 bases and 5 bases, there was a span of 17 bases. CDR3 loop: CSAPGHTSETQYF. CDR3 nucleotide sequence: TGCAGCGCGCCGGGACACACCTCGGAGACCCAGTACTTC. Together with reference TRBV29-1 and TRBJ2-5, the CDR3 gives the full variable domain: SAVISQKPSRDICQRGTSLTIQCQVDSQVTMMFWYRQQPGQSLTLIATANQGSEATYESGFVIDKFPISRPNLTFSTLTVSNMSPEDSSIYLCSAPGHTSETQYFGPGTRLLVL.

In its sample, this clonotype was seen a few times. The chain joins TRBV20-1 to TRBJ2-7; D not certain. CDR1 is DFQATT and CDR2 is SNEGSKA in the germline V gene (reference sequence). Trimming shortened V by 3 bases and J by 0 bases, and 6 bases separated the two germline ends. The CDR3 spans 12 residues. DNA of the CDR3: TGCAGTGCTAGGTTTTTCTCCTACGAGCAGTACTTC. It specifies CSARFFSYEQYF.

Concerning this clonotype: A junction boundary mismatches the germline segment, possibly from a read error. The chain carries TRBV29-1 and TRBJ1-5, with D unresolved. This CDR3 comprises 9 residues. The germline V gene has CDR1 SQVTM and CDR2 ANQGSEA. For the CDR3, the DNA is TGCAGCGTTGAAAAAGACCGCACGTTT. It yields the protein CSVEKDRTF.

This chain links TRBV10-3 with TRBJ1-5, with 11 bases lining up with TRBD1. Germline V CDR1 and CDR2: ENHRY, SYGVKD. This CDR3 comprises 16 residues. The V segment lost 6 bases and the J segment 3 bases; nucleotides outside the gene matches: 7. CDR3: CAISGTGGTTNQPQHF. CDR3 DNA: TGTGCCATCAGCGGGACAGGGGGGACAACCAATCAGCCCCAGCATTTT.

This chain uses TRBV14 with TRBJ2-5; no clear D. This CDR3 has 16 residues. V gave up 0 bases and J gave up 1 base, with 12 bases separating them. Germline lookup yields CDR1 SGHDN and CDR2 FVKESK. The CDR3 loop reads CASSQDSGRSQETQYF. As DNA, the CDR3 is TGTGCCAGCAGCCAAGATTCTGGCAGAAGCCAAGAGACCCAGTACTTC.

This clonotype was picked up many times. This chain joins TRBV25-1 and TRBJ2-7; 9 nucleotides agree with TRBD1. From germline, CDR1 is MGHDK and CDR2 SYGVNS. With V trimmed by 2 bases and J by 3 bases, 5 bases remained unmatched. The CDR3 runs 15 residues. The CDR3 is CASSEEGTGFYEQYF. The CDR3 nucleotides read TGTGCCAGCAGTGAAGAAGGGACAGGGTTCTACGAGCAGTACTTC.

Here the CDR3 reads CASSRDATEFYEQYF. In DNA form, the CDR3 reads TGTGCCAGCTCGAGAGACGCGACTGAGTTCTACGAGCAGTACTTC. V and J are TRBV28 and TRBJ2-7; D is unclear. CDR1 and CDR2 (germline): MDHEN, SYDVKM. There are 15 residues in the CDR3. Trimming cost V 8 bases and J 3 bases, with 20 bases left between them.

This sequence joins TRBV4-2 and TRBJ2-7, with unresolved D. V lost 3 bases and J lost 5, with 17 bases in between. CDR1 LGHNA and CDR2 YNFKEQ come from the germline V gene. The CDR3 covers 15 residues. The CDR3 region is CASSHGFGVFHEQYF. CDR3 in DNA: TGTGCCAGCAGCCATGGGTTTGGCGTCTTCCACGAGCAGTACTTC.

The chain combines TRBV12-3 or TRBV12-4 with TRBJ1-5, with D possibly matching TRBD1 (6 bases). Trimming shortened V by 4 bases and J by 4 bases, and 23 bases separated the two germline ends. This CDR3 spans 18 amino acids. CDR3 bases: TGTGCCAGCAGTTCATCCGGGACGGTCGGGGGGCGGAATCAGCCCCAGCATTTT. Residues: CASSSSGTVGGRNQPQHF.

This clonotype appeared a few times. V is TRBV15 and J is TRBJ2-5; 10 nucleotides line up with TRBD1. The CDR3 length is 17 residues. With V trimmed by 2 bases and J by 5 bases, 11 bases remained unmatched. CDR1 is LNHNV, CDR2 YYDKDF, per germline (reference sequence). In DNA, the CDR3 is TGTGCCACCAGCAGAAGACAGGGGGCTCCCCTCAAGGAGACCCAGTACTTC. Its protein product is CATSRRQGAPLKETQYF.

The chain combines TRBV20-1 with TRBJ2-3, with TRBD1 matching over 12 bases. Germline CDR1 and CDR2: DFQATT and SNEGSKA (reference sequence). V was pared by 5 bases and J by 9 bases, with 12 bases of the junction left unmatched. The CDR3 contains 15 residues. In DNA form, the CDR3 reads TGCAGTGCTGACGCACCGGGACAGGGGGCCGTCACGCAGTATTTT. Protein product: CSADAPGQGAVTQYF.

The chain couples TRBV5-5 to TRBJ2-7; D may be TRBD1 (5 bases). CDR1 and CDR2 from the germline V gene are SGHKS and YYEKEE (reference sequence). The ends were cut back, 6 bases at V and 6 bases at J, with 22 bases in the middle. The CDR3 totals 15 residues. The CDR3 nucleotides read TGTGCCAGCACCAAAACTCTCACAGGAAGGCTCGAGCAGTACTTC. Amino acid sequence: CASTKTLTGRLEQYF.

This rearrangement joins TRBV7-2 to TRBJ2-5; 12 nucleotides line up with TRBD1. CDR3 length equals 12 residues. V trimming: 5 bases; J trimming: 13 bases; junction bases outside the gene matches: 5. The germline V gene encodes CDR1 SGHTA and CDR2 FQGNSA. The CDR3, as DNA: TGTGCCAGCAGCGATGGGACAGGGGGCTTGTACTTC. It translates to CASSDGTGGLYF.

This sequence joins TRBV5-1 and TRBJ1-2; 8 bases match TRBD1. Germline CDR1 reads SGHRS; CDR2 reads YFSETQ. The CDR3 covers 14 residues. Trimming at V came to 4 bases and at J to 4 bases, leaving 6 bases not matched to a gene. The CDR3 coding sequence is TGCGCCAGCAGCAAAGGACAGGGCGGCTATGGCTACACCTTC. It is translated as CASSKGQGGYGYTF.

This clonotype occurred many times. V and J are TRBV7-9 and TRBJ1-1; D is uncertain. The CDR3 is made up of 15 amino acids. Germline lookup yields CDR1 SEHNR and CDR2 FQNEAQ (reference sequence). The ends were cut back, 2 bases at V and 3 bases at J, with 13 bases in the middle. The CDR3 nucleotides are TGTGCCAGCAGCTTACCGCTAGGGAAATACACTGAAGCTTTCTTT. Its translation is CASSLPLGKYTEAFF. The complete variable domain, with remaining parts taken from reference TRBV7-9 and TRBJ1-1, reads DTGVSQNPRHKITKRGQNVTFRCDPISEHNRLYWYRQTLGQGPEFLTYFQNEAQLEKSRLLSDRFSAERPKGSFSTLEIQRTEQGDSAMYLCASSLPLGKYTEAFFGQGTRLTVV.

Regarding this clonotype: Possible read error: a much larger clone is one base away. This chain connects TRBV6-5 to TRBJ1-6, with TRBD1 matching over 8 bases. Germline CDR1 reads MNHEY; CDR2 reads SVGAGI. This CDR3 is 12 amino acids long. This chain's CDR3 is CAGSGQGSPLHF. As DNA, the CDR3 is TGTGCCGGCAGCGGACAGGGATCACCCCTCCACTTT.

This clonotype appeared a few times. Because the CDR3 is missing its conserved closing phenylalanine or tryptophan, this is likely a read error. The DNA is left out, because the CDR3 cannot be placed on it with certainty; the CDR3 is given as TCRdb lists it. The CDR3 protein is CATSDRGTS. The V gene is TRBV24-1, the J gene TRBJ2-2; the DNA was not used to check the table's D call, TRBD2. Germline V lookup: CDR1 KGHDR, CDR2 SFDVKD. The length of the CDR3 is 9 amino acids, counting both ends.

The chain couples TRBV5-6 to TRBJ1-6; 7 positions agree with TRBD1. V gave up 3 bases and J gave up 7 bases; unmatched junction bases: 7. The germline gives CDR1 SGHDT, CDR2 YYEEEE. The CDR3 is 15 residues long. This CDR3 reads CASSSRFRGNSPLHF. CDR3 sequence (DNA): TGTGCCAGCAGCTCCAGATTCAGGGGGAATTCACCCCTCCACTTT.

Comment on this clonotype: As the CDR3 is not closed by the conserved phenylalanine or tryptophan, this likely results from a read error. Because the CDR3's place on the DNA is in doubt, the DNA is left out and the CDR3 is given as listed by TCRdb. This chain connects TRBV6-5 to TRBJ1-4; the D segment call TRBD1 is taken from the table without a DNA check. A total of 11 residues make up the CDR3, ends included. Germline V gene lookup returns CDR1 MNHEY and CDR2 SVGAGI. This CDR3 is CASSELGGDSL.

V and J are TRBV7-9 and TRBJ2-2, with 7 bases aligning to TRBD2. J gave up 7 bases and V 7 bases, and 6 bases lay outside the gene matches. Germline CDR1 SEHNR, CDR2 FQNEAQ (reference sequence). The CDR3 totals 13 residues. CDR3 sequence: CASTERGIGELFF. CDR3 sequence (DNA): TGTGCCAGCACTGAGCGGGGTATCGGGGAGCTGTTTTTT.

This clonotype turned up a few times. The chain has TRBV11-2 and TRBJ1-5, with 11 bases that match TRBD1. This CDR3 spans 15 amino acids. V was clipped by 5 bases and J by 5 bases; unmatched bases: 5. Per germline, CDR1 SGHAT and CDR2 FQNNGV. CDR3 sequence reads: CASSTGTGGYQPQHF. The CDR3 nucleotides are TGTGCCAGCAGCACGGGGACAGGGGGTTATCAGCCCCAGCATTTT.

In its sample, this clonotype was seen many times. V usage is TRBV10-3 and J usage is TRBJ2-6; TRBD2 matches 7 bases. After removal of 6 bases from V and 0 bases from J, the junction contained 11 bases not matched to a gene. This CDR3 is 18 amino acids long. Per germline, CDR1 ENHRY and CDR2 SYGVKD. The CDR3 DNA is TGTGCCATCAGGGGTTTAGCGGGTTTACGCTCTGGGGCCAACGTCCTGACTTTC. Amino acids: CAIRGLAGLRSGANVLTF.

This clonotype was seen a handful of times. The rearrangement joins TRBV29-1 to TRBJ2-2, with 7 bases aligning to TRBD2. Germline V gene data show CDR1 as SQVTM and CDR2 as ANQGSEA. CDR3 length equals 14 residues. V gave up 3 bases and J gave up 5 bases; unmatched junction bases: 6. Here the CDR3 reads CSVDSGGLTGELFF. CDR3 DNA: TGCAGCGTTGACTCGGGAGGCCTTACCGGGGAGCTGTTTTTT.

This chain connects TRBV5-1 to TRBJ2-2; 7 bases line up with TRBD2. This CDR3 has 16 amino acids. The trim removed 1 base at V and 6 bases at J, leaving 9 bases unmatched. Germline V lookup: CDR1 SGHRS, CDR2 YFSETQ. CDR3 in DNA: TGCGCCAGCAGCTTGATAGCGGGTGGAACACCCGGGGAGCTGTTTTTT. It is translated as CASSLIAGGTPGELFF.

This clonotype was observed a handful of times. The chain carries TRBV29-1 and TRBJ2-7, with D perhaps TRBD1 or TRBD2 (6 bases each). The closer fit of TRBJ2-1 to the DNA end suggests the J call may be wrong. Germline assignment: CDR1 SQVTM and CDR2 ANQGSEA. This CDR3 comprises 14 residues. CDR3 sequence reads: CSVLQGSGSNEQFF. The CDR3 DNA follows: TGCAGCGTCTTACAGGGAAGCGGGTCCAATGAGCAGTTCTTC.

This clonotype came up many times. This chain links TRBV7-2 with TRBJ2-7; TRBD1 aligns across 8 bases. Germline CDR1 SGHTA, CDR2 FQGNSA. Trimming took 1 base from V and 6 from J; bases not matched to a gene: 11. This CDR3 has 16 amino acids. This CDR3 is CASSLGPGTGFPEQYF. The CDR3 DNA sequence: TGTGCCAGCAGCTTAGGGCCGGGGACAGGCTTCCCCGAGCAGTACTTC.

The sample holds a few counts of this clonotype. The V call is TRBV7-2, the J call TRBJ2-7, with 8 nucleotides matching TRBD2. Trimming took 5 bases from V and 4 from J; bases not matched to a gene: 10. Germline V CDR1 and CDR2: SGHTA, FQGNSA. The CDR3 spans 15 residues. For the CDR3, the DNA is TGTGCCAGCAGCGGGGGGGGGACTAGTGTTTACGAGCAGTACTTC. Its protein is CASSGGGTSVYEQYF.

This clonotype was detected only once. This chain connects TRBV29-1 to TRBJ2-7, with D tentatively TRBD1 (5 bases). The CDR3 is 13 residues long. V dropped 3 bases and J dropped 4 bases, with 13 bases sitting between them. Germline values: CDR1 SQVTM, CDR2 ANQGSEA. The CDR3 DNA is TGCAGCGTTGAGTCAGGGCAGATTTACGAGCAGTACTTC. Its protein is CSVESGQIYEQYF.

The chain joins TRBV5-4 to TRBJ2-6, with D tentatively TRBD1 (6 bases). CDR1 is SGHNT and CDR2 is YYREEE in the germline V gene (reference sequence). CDR3 length equals 15 residues. V shed 5 bases and J shed 13 bases, with 22 bases lying between them. DNA for the CDR3: TGTGCCAGCAGACTGACCCGAGAGGGGGTAGGGGTCCTGACTTTC. As protein: CASRLTREGVGVLTF. Complete variable domain (other parts from reference TRBV5-4 and TRBJ2-6): ETGVTQSPTHLIKTRGQQVTLRCSSQSGHNTVSWYQQALGQGPQFIFQYYREEENGRGNFPPRFSGLQFPNYSSELNVNALELDDSALYLCASRLTREGVGVLTFGAGSRLTVL.

The chain has TRBV4-3 and TRBJ2-7; either TRBD1 or TRBD2 may fit D (6 bases each). The V gene's germline CDR1 is LGHNA and CDR2 YSLEER. There are 15 residues in the CDR3. V lost 0 bases and J lost 4, with 13 bases in between. Here the CDR3 DNA reads TGCGCCAGCAGCCAAGATCTGGGGGGCGCGTACGAGCAGTACTTC. Its protein is CASSQDLGGAYEQYF.